Here is one T cell receptor beta chain with its context. What it recognizes is unknown. Vbeta (60) and Jbeta (13) primers were used in the PCR. TCRdb keeps only in-frame clones here, not all; method: immunoSEQ multiplex PCR. The data show some 170,000 clones, with 77% seen just once and 3.7% held by the top ten. Regarding donors, all were healthy bone marrow donors. The donors, nominally healthy at sampling, likely had unrecorded immune exposures. The sample belongs to a study of cytomegalovirus exposure and HLA in healthy donors. Overall study results and limits: Later findings reportedly placed an Asian-associated ancestry cluster below the approximately 650-donor mean for N-insertions.

The receptor comes from a woman aged 55-70 years in good health and CMV-seropositive. Sequencing was done on a sample of PBMCs.

The CDR3 loop reads CASSSRGPGGYTF. As DNA, the CDR3 is TGTGCCAGCAGTTCCAGGGGGCCGGGTGGCTACACCTTC. The genes are TRBV27 and TRBJ1-2; TRBD1 matches at 8 bases. Germline V gene lookup returns CDR1 MNHEY and CDR2 SMNVEV (reference sequence). This CDR3 contains 13 residues. V was clipped by 4 bases and J by 7 bases; unmatched bases: 5.